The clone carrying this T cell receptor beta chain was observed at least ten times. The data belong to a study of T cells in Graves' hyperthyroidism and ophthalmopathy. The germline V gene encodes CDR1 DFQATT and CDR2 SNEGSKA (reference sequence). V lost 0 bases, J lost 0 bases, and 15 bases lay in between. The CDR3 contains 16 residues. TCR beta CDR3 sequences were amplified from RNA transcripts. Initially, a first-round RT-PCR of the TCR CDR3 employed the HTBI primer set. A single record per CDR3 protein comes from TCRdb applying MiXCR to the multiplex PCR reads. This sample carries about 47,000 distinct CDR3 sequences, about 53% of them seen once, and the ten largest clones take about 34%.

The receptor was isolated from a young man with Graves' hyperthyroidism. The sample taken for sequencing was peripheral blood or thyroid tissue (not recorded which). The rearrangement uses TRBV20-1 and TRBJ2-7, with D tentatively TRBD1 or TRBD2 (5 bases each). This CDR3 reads CSARDPGWGSSYEQYF. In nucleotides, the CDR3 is TGCAGTGCTAGAGACCCAGGTTGGGGGAGCTCCTACGAGCAGTACTTC.